Below, 12 T cell receptor beta chains from the same sample are listed, as sequenced in a study of OX40 agonist ivuxolimab in advanced cancers. Using immunoSEQ multiplex PCR, the repertoire was profiled, and TCRdb retains in-frame clones only, with some absent. The sample has 48,000 or so clones; about 87% are singletons. The source material was CD4+ or CD8+ T cells sorted from blood, sampled in a trial of the OX40 agonist ivuxolimab. The receptors shown here come from an adult with an advanced solid tumor such as melanoma, head and neck, liver or kidney cancer.

CDR3 residues: CASSDVHGAGQPQHF. CDR3 nucleotide sequence: TGTGCCAGCAGTGACGTACACGGGGCAGGACAGCCCCAGCATTTT. V usage is TRBV2 and J usage is TRBJ1-5; tentatively, D is TRBD1 (5 bases). Looked up from germline, CDR1 is SNHLY and CDR2 is FYNNEI. The V end lost 3 bases, the J end lost 7 bases, and 16 bases lay between the germline ends. The CDR3 length is 15 residues.

The chain uses TRBV15 and TRBJ1-1; TRBD1 might be the D (5 bases). Germline-derived CDR1 and CDR2 are LNHNV and YYDKDF (reference sequence). The CDR3 is 16 amino acids. Trimming cost V 0 bases and J 1 base, with 12 bases left between them. In nucleotides, the CDR3 is TGTGCCACCAGCAGAGATCTAGGGGCGGCGAACACTGAAGCTTTCTTT. Translating it yields CATSRDLGAANTEAFF.

The chain joins TRBV4-1 to TRBJ2-7; TRBD2 agrees at 8 bases. This CDR3 has 14 residues. CDR1 is MGHRA and CDR2 is YSYEKL in the germline V gene. V lost 2 bases, J lost 2 bases, and 2 bases stayed unmatched. CDR3 residues: CASSQSGGTYEQYF. The CDR3 region has the DNA TGCGCCAGCAGCCAAAGCGGGGGTACCTACGAGCAGTACTTC.

The genes are TRBV16 and TRBJ2-7; tentatively, D is TRBD1 (6 bases). This CDR3 spans 13 amino acids. CDR1 is KGHSY and CDR2 is FQNENV in the germline V gene. Between the trimmed V and J ends, which lost 4 bases and 4 bases, there was a span of 11 bases. This chain's CDR3 is CASSRGPAYEQYF. The CDR3 region has the DNA TGTGCCAGCAGCCGGGGGCCAGCTTACGAGCAGTACTTC.

The chain links TRBV5-4 to TRBJ2-7, with D uncertain. The CDR3 totals 12 residues. Looked up from germline, CDR1 is SGHNT and CDR2 is YYREEE (reference sequence). The germline V and J ends were trimmed by 2 bases and 2 bases, with 5 bases remaining between them. CDR3 sequence (DNA): TGTGCCAGCAGCTTTAATCCCTACGAGCAGTACTTC. Translating gives CASSFNPYEQYF.

CDR3 residues: CASSFTEQETQYF. CDR3 DNA: TGTGCCAGCAGCTTTACAGAGCAAGAGACCCAGTACTTC. The chain has TRBV7-9 and TRBJ2-5; no clear D gene. The CDR3 consists of 13 residues. Germline values: CDR1 SEHNR, CDR2 FQNEAQ (reference sequence). Trimming removed 3 bases at V and 2 bases at J, with 7 bases between.

The chain uses TRBV7-3 and TRBJ2-1, with 9 bases that match TRBD1. Germline CDR1 is SGHTA and CDR2 is FQGTGA. This CDR3 spans 16 amino acids. The junction had 6 bases not matched to a gene; V was cut back by 2 bases and J by 4 bases. CDR3 sequence (DNA): TGTGCCAGCAGCTTACATACGACAGGGGGGTACAATGAGCAGTTCTTC. Its translation is CASSLHTTGGYNEQFF. Filled out from reference TRBV7-3 and TRBJ2-1, the complete variable domain reads GAGVSQTPSNKVTEKGKYVELRCDPISGHTALYWYRQSLGQGPEFLIYFQGTGAADDSGLPNDRFFAVRPEGSVSTLKIQRTERGDSAVYLCASSLHTTGGYNEQFFGPGTRLTVL.

The chain employs TRBV14 and TRBJ1-1; TRBD1 matches at 9 bases. In germline, CDR1 is SGHDN, CDR2 FVKESK. The trim removed 2 bases at V and 1 base at J, leaving 5 bases unmatched. The CDR3 sequence is 16 residues long. Here the CDR3 reads CASSQRQGGWNTEAFF. The CDR3 region has the DNA TGTGCCAGCAGCCAAAGACAGGGGGGTTGGAACACTGAAGCTTTCTTT. The whole variable domain, remainder taken from reference TRBV14 and TRBJ1-1, is EAGVTQFPSHSVIEKGQTVTLRCDPISGHDNLYWYRRVMGKEIKFLLHFVKESKQDESGMPNNRFLAERTGGTYSTLKVQPAELEDSGVYFCASSQRQGGWNTEAFFGQGTRLTVV.

In the case of this clone: The identical CDR3 is also encoded by other nucleotide sequences in the sample. The DNA of the CDR3 is TGTGCCTGGAGCGTAGGGTCCTACGAGCAGTACTTC. The encoded protein is CAWSVGSYEQYF. The chain joins TRBV30 to TRBJ2-7, with no clear D. Germline assignment: CDR1 GTSNPN and CDR2 SVGIG (reference sequence). The V end lost 3 bases, the J end lost 1 base, and 7 bases lay between the germline ends. The CDR3 contains 12 residues.

This clone was recorded only once. The chain couples TRBV10-3 to TRBJ2-7; TRBD2 matches at 11 bases. The V gene's germline CDR1 is ENHRY and CDR2 SYGVKD. After removal of 0 bases from V and 7 bases from J, the junction contained 5 bases not matched to a gene. The CDR3 extends over 15 amino acids. The CDR3 nucleotides are TGTGCCATCAGTGAGTCTAGCGGGGGGGCTGGGGAGCAGTACTTC. This gives the protein CAISESSGGAGEQYF.

CDR3 DNA sequence: TGTGCCAGCAGTTTACAACGGGGGTCCTACGAGCAGTACTTC. Protein sequence: CASSLQRGSYEQYF. The V gene is TRBV28, the J gene TRBJ2-7; a possible D gene is TRBD2 (6 bases). This CDR3 region has 14 residues. Per germline, CDR1 MDHEN and CDR2 SYDVKM. Trimming removed 2 bases at V and 1 base at J, with 9 bases between.

This chain joins TRBV25-1 and TRBJ2-3; TRBD2 might be the D (6 bases). Germline CDR1 and CDR2: MGHDK and SYGVNS. V lost 2 bases, J lost 1 base, and 10 bases lay in between. The CDR3 totals 15 residues. The CDR3 loop is CASSERRGGTDTQYF. In DNA, the CDR3 is TGTGCCAGCAGTGAAAGGAGGGGCGGCACAGATACGCAGTATTTT.